These 3 T cell receptor beta chains originate from one sample sequenced in a study of T cell repertoires in cytomegalovirus infection. Each CDR3 protein is one row after TCRdb ran MiXCR on the reads. The repertoire consists of about 190,000 distinct CDR3 sequences, with approximately 28% occurring once and the leading ten covering 30% to 35%. Sequencing was carried out using PBMCs. The receptor set was obtained from a human donor in good health (CMV status not recorded). Some clones in this sample may be carry-over from other donors' samples.

This clonotype has only a few counts. J is TRBJ2-2 and V is TRBV7-9; the match to TRBD1 covers 12 bases. CDR1 and CDR2 (germline): SEHNR, FQNEAQ (reference sequence). The CDR3 totals 16 residues. The trim removed 5 bases at V and 4 bases at J, leaving 5 bases unmatched. As DNA, the CDR3 is TGTGCCAGCAGCACCCGGGACAGGGGGCGCACCGGGGAGCTGTTTTTT. Translation gives CASSTRDRGRTGELFF. The variable domain in full, with the rest retrieved from reference TRBV7-9 and TRBJ2-2, is DTGVSQNPRHKITKRGQNVTFRCDPISEHNRLYWYRQTLGQGPEFLTYFQNEAQLEKSRLLSDRFSAERPKGSFSTLEIQRTEQGDSAMYLCASSTRDRGRTGELFFGEGSRLTVL.

J is TRBJ2-7 and V is TRBV11-2; D not certain. This CDR3 comprises 14 residues. Germline V gene sequence: CDR1 SGHAT, CDR2 FQNNGV. Trimming pared 5 bases from V and 3 bases from J, leaving 14 bases between. The CDR3 nucleotides are TGTGCCAGCAGCGATGACACGACCTACTACGAGCAGTACTTC. It codes for CASSDDTTYYEQYF.

This clonotype was picked up many times. The rearrangement joins TRBV7-2 to TRBJ2-2; D not resolved. Germline V CDR1 and CDR2: SGHTA, FQGNSA. The CDR3 length is 17 residues. V was shortened by 2 bases and J by 0 bases, with 13 bases between the two germline ends. The CDR3 DNA sequence: TGTGCCAGCAGCTTACCGAGAGGCAGAGCGAACACCGGGGAGCTGTTTTTT. Its translation: CASSLPRGRANTGELFF.